What follows describes a single T cell receptor (beta chain). Clinical history reported by participants formed the basis on which cohorts were assigned. The data were taken from a study of blood T cell repertoires in COVID-19. Some clones are missing from TCRdb's copy, which holds only in-frame ones; the method was immunoSEQ multiplex PCR. This sample has 250,000 to 300,000 clones, with roughly 80% found just once. The CDR3 is 20 amino acids. The V segment lost 3 bases and the J segment 9 bases; nucleotides outside the gene matches: 27. Germline V gene sequence: CDR1 DFQATT, CDR2 SNEGSKA (reference sequence).

The material sequenced was PBMCs or T cells enriched from blood (not recorded which). The rearrangement links TRBV20-1 to TRBJ2-1; 9 positions agree with TRBD2. This TCR derives from a man aged 35-49 years who had been exposed to COVID-19. CDR3 sequence (DNA): TGCAGTGCTAGTACTTCGATGTCTAGCGGGACATACTTGAATACGGGTGAGCAGTTCTTC. Translation: CSASTSMSSGTYLNTGEQFF.